This TCR beta chain was sequenced for a study of OX40 agonist ivuxolimab in advanced cancers. Sequencing was performed with immunoSEQ multiplex PCR; in TCRdb, only in-frame clones are kept and a portion is missing. In the table there are approximately 49,000 clones, 83% of which are singletons. The clonotype was recovered from an adult with an advanced solid tumor such as melanoma, head and neck, liver or kidney cancer. The source was CD4+ or CD8+ T cells sorted from blood, collected in a trial of the OX40 agonist ivuxolimab.

The CDR3 reads CASSQRFGPVDNSPLHF. The CDR3, as DNA: TGCGCCAGCAGCCAACGATTCGGCCCGGTGGATAATTCACCCCTCCACTTT. The chain uses TRBV4-3 and TRBJ1-6; D gene ambiguous. The CDR3 has 17 amino acids. Germline V gene lookup returns CDR1 LGHNA and CDR2 YSLEER. Trimming took off 2 bases at V and 5 bases at J, with 16 bases between the two ends.